A single sample is the source of the 7 T cell receptor beta chains below, sequenced in a study of CD8+ T cells in alopecia areata. Extracted RNA was reverse transcribed, and the resulting cDNA served as sequencing template. The data were produced by immunoSEQ multiplex PCR, yet TCRdb's version contains in-frame clones alone and is incomplete. The sample includes roughly 35,000 clones, less than 70% of them seen just once. Material: NKG2D-high CD8+ T cells sorted from blood. These receptors came from a human donor with alopecia areata.

The chain couples TRBV2 to TRBJ1-1; D not resolved. Trimming cost V 6 bases and J 5 bases, with 4 bases left between them. The germline CDR1 and CDR2 sequences are SNHLY and FYNNEI. CDR3 size: 10 residues. CDR3 sequence (DNA): TGTGCCAGCAGGGGGACTGAAGCTTTCTTT. It translates to CASRGTEAFF.

This chain joins TRBV27 and TRBJ2-7; D is unclear. Trimming left V 1 base short and J 0 bases short, with 7 bases between. This CDR3 comprises 14 residues. CDR1 and CDR2 from the germline V gene are MNHEY and SMNVEV (reference sequence). The CDR3 DNA sequence: TGTGCCAGCAGTTTATACGGCAGCTCCTACGAGCAGTACTTC. Its translation is CASSLYGSSYEQYF.

This clone was seen a handful of times. The genes are TRBV7-7 and TRBJ2-5, with TRBD2 matching over 7 bases. The CDR3 contains 15 residues. Losses at the gene ends were 5 bases for V and 5 bases for J; bases not matched to a gene: 11. CDR1 is SSHAT, CDR2 FNYEAQ, per germline (reference sequence). CDR3 sequence (DNA): TGTGCCAGCAGCCAACCTAGCGGAGGCCCCGAGACCCAGTACTTC. It is translated as CASSQPSGGPETQYF.

The chain combines TRBV27 with TRBJ2-1, with 10 bases that match TRBD1. CDR1 is MNHEY and CDR2 is SMNVEV in the germline V gene (reference sequence). The CDR3 consists of 15 residues. The J segment lost 8 bases and the V segment lost 5 bases, leaving 9 bases of the junction unmatched. CDR3 coding DNA: TGTGCCAGCAGTATGACAGGGGGCGGCAGTTATGAGCAGTTCTTC. Translation: CASSMTGGGSYEQFF.

This clone was picked up a small number of times. The V gene is TRBV6-6, the J gene TRBJ2-7; D unclear. From germline, CDR1 is MNHNY and CDR2 SVGAGI (reference sequence). CDR3 length: 14 amino acids. V was trimmed by 4 bases and J by 2 bases, leaving 12 bases between them. CDR3 sequence: CASSSRRATYEQYF. DNA of the CDR3: TGTGCCAGCAGTTCCCGACGCGCTACCTACGAGCAGTACTTC.

The CDR3 sequence is CASSLEGLSMNTEAFF. In DNA form, the CDR3 reads TGCGCCAGCAGCTTGGAAGGCCTCAGCATGAACACTGAAGCTTTCTTT. The V gene is TRBV5-1, the J gene TRBJ1-1; D call uncertain. This CDR3 has 16 amino acids. The germline gives CDR1 SGHRS, CDR2 YFSETQ. The germline V and J ends were trimmed by 0 bases and 0 bases, with 12 bases remaining between them.

In DNA, the CDR3 is TGTGCCAGCAGTTTCGGGGGCTCCTACGAGCAGTACTTC. This translates into CASSFGGSYEQYF. The chain couples TRBV28 to TRBJ2-7; maybe TRBD2 (6 bases). V was clipped by 3 bases and J by 0 bases, with 6 bases between them. The germline CDR1 and CDR2 sequences are MDHEN and SYDVKM. There are 13 residues in the CDR3. Full variable domain (rest looked up from reference TRBV28 and TRBJ2-7): DVKVTQSSRYLVKRTGEKVFLECVQDMDHENMFWYRQDPGLGLRLIYFSYDVKMKEKGDIPEGYSVSREKKERFSLILESASTNQTSMYLCASSFGGSYEQYFGPGTRLTVT.